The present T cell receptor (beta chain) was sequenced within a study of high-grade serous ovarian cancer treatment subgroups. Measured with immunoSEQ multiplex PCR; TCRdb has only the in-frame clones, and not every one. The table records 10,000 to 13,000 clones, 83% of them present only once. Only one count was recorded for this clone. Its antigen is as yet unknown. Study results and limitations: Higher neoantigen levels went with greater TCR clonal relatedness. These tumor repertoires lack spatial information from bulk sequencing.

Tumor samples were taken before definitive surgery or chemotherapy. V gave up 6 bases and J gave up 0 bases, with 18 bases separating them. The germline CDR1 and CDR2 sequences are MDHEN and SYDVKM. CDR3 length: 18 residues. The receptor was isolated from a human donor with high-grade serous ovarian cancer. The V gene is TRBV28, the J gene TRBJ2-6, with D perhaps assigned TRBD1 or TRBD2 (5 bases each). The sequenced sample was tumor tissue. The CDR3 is CASSPPGPDSSGANVLTF. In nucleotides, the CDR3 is TGTGCCAGCAGCCCCCCGGGACCCGATAGCTCTGGGGCCAACGTCCTGACTTTC.